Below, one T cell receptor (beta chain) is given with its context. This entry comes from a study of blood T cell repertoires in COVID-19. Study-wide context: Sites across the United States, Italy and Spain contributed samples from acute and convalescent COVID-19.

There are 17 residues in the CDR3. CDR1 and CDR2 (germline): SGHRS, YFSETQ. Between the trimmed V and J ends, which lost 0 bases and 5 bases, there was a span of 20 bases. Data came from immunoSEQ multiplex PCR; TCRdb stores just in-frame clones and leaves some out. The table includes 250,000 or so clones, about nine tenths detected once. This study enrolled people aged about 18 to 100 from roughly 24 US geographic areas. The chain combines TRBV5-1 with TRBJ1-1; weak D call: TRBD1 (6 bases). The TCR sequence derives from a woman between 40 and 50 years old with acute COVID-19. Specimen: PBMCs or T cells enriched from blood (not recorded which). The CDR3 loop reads CASSLARGGVLRTEAFF. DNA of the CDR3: TGCGCCAGCAGCTTGGCCAGAGGGGGGGTTCTTCGGACTGAAGCTTTCTTT.